This TCR beta chain originates from a study of metastatic and nonmetastatic thyroid tumors. Background on the study: Comparative analysis of repertoires was undertaken across blood and tumor or nodule tissue obtained from malignant and benign thyroid patients. Overall study results and limits: Significantly greater TCR beta diversity was reportedly found in malignant thyroid tumors than in benign nodules (in blood and tumor).

None of the patients had undergone any treatment ahead of thyroid surgery. V was clipped by 3 bases and J by 1 base, with 16 bases between them. The CDR3 extends over 16 amino acids. CDR1 SGDLS and CDR2 YYNGEE come from the germline V gene. Original methodology: The study built a papillary thyroid cancer distant-metastasis classifier from CDR3 differences across clinicopathological groups. TCRdb re-clonotyped the PCR reads through MiXCR. TCRdb, not the authors, supplied the V and J calls. Among a few thousand clones listed, less than 45% were seen once. By share of the sample, this clone is medium-sized. What it binds is not known.

This clonotype was obtained from a male donor with papillary thyroid cancer or a benign thyroid nodule (not recorded which). Some clones in this sample may be carry-over from other donors' samples. V gene TRBV9 combines with J gene TRBJ1-1; a weak D match, TRBD1 (5 bases). The source material was adjacent normal tissue. CDR3 region: CASSGSGGTENTEAFF. CDR3 nucleotides: TGTGCCAGCAGCGGTAGTGGTGGGACGGAGAACACTGAAGCTTTCTTT.